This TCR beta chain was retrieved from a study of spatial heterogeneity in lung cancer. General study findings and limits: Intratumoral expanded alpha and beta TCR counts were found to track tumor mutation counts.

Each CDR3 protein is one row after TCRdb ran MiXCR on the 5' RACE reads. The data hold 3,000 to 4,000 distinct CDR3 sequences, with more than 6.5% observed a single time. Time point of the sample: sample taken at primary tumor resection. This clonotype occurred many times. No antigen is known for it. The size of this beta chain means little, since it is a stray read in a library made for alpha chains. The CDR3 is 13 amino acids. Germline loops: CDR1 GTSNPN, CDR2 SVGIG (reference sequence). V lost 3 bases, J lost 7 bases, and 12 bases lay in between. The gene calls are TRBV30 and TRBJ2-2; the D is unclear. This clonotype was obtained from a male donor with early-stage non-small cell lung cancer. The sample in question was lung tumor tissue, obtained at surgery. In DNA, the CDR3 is TGTGCCTGGAGCCGAGGTATTAACGGGGAGCTGTTTTTT. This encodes CAWSRGINGELFF.